This T cell receptor beta chain comes out of a study of shared clonotypes between healthy human individuals. Only in-frame clones appear in the TCRdb table, and some are missing; sequencing was by immunoSEQ multiplex PCR. This sample has over 1.5 million clones, with nearly 99% found just once. CD45RA+ naive and CD45RA-negative memory subsets were separated from CD4+ cells. The junction had 12 bases not matched to a gene; V was cut back by 10 bases and J by 6 bases. Germline-derived CDR1 and CDR2 are MNHNS and SASEGT. The CDR3 extends over 14 amino acids. This clone was detected once. The TCR sequence derives from a man between 25 and 39 years old in good health. Sequenced material: naive CD4+ T cells sorted from blood. Described subset: CD45RA+ positively selected. J is TRBJ2-7 and V is TRBV6-1; 10 bases line up with TRBD2. CDR3 sequence (DNA): TGTGCCACCATGGAAGGGACTAGCGTACCCGAGCAGTACTTC. Residues: CATMEGTSVPEQYF.